This T cell receptor beta chain appears in the sequencing data of a study of cytomegalovirus exposure and HLA in healthy donors. Data came from immunoSEQ multiplex PCR; TCRdb stores just in-frame clones and leaves some out. The top ten hold 3.3% of the sample, which has approximately 160,000 clones, approximately 88% seen once. Germline CDR1 MDHEN, CDR2 SYDVKM. J lost 2 bases, V lost 2 bases, and 9 bases had no gene match. The CDR3 sequence is 16 residues long. The sample consisted of PBMCs. This clonotype originated in a woman aged 18-29 years in good health and CMV-seropositive. The rearrangement uses TRBV28 and TRBJ2-7; 7 nucleotides align to TRBD1. DNA for the CDR3: TGTGCCAGCAGTTTAGGGGGACAGCCACATACCTACGAGCAGTACTTC. It specifies CASSLGGQPHTYEQYF.